The T cell receptor beta chain described here comes from a study of CD8+ T cells in alopecia areata. In the study overall: Tofacitinib dosing lasted 6 to 18 months, which was then followed by 6 months off drug. Regarding the study as a whole: Links between baseline CD8+ expansion and response need larger treated cohorts. Scalp clonality and expanded CD8+ clones among the top 100 showed significant decreases with tofacitinib. Lesional scalp, especially alopecia totalis/universalis, showed higher clonality than normal scalp.

In the case of this clone: Its antigen is still unknown.

Isolated RNA was reverse transcribed into cDNA used as the sequencing template. Here immunoSEQ multiplex PCR was the method, and the copy in TCRdb shows in-frame clones only, minus some. The sample holds 100,000 to 150,000 clones; under 65% are singletons and the top ten take 5.7%. The CDR3 spans 14 residues. Germline CDR1 reads MGHRA; CDR2 reads YSYEKL. The germline V and J ends were trimmed by 3 bases and 9 bases, with 16 bases remaining between them. Treatment in this sample: oral pan-JAK inhibitor, 5-10 mg twice daily. The sequences come from CD4+ T cells sorted from blood, collected at week 4, from a patient treated with tofacitinib. The V gene is TRBV4-1, the J gene TRBJ2-3; D could derive from TRBD1 or TRBD2 (5 bases each). The sequence came from a human donor with alopecia areata. CDR3 loop: CASSQPFQGETQYF. The CDR3 region has the DNA TGCGCCAGCAGCCAGCCGTTTCAGGGAGAAACGCAGTATTTT.